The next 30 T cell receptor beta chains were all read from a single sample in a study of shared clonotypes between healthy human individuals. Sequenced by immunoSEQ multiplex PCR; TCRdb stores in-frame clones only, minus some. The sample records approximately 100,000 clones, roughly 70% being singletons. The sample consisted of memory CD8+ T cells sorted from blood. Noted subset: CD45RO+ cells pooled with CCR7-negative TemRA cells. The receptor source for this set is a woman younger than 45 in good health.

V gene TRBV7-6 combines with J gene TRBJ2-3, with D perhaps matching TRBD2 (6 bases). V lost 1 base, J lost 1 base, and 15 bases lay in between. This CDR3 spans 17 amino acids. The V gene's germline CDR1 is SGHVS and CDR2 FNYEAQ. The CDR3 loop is CASSLVAERRGTDTQYF. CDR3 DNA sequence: TGTGCCAGCAGCTTAGTGGCCGAGCGGAGGGGCACAGATACGCAGTATTTT. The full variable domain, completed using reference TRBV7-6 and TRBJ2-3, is GAGVSQSPRYKVTKRGQDVALRCDPISGHVSLYWYRQALGQGPEFLTYFNYEAQQDKSGLPNDRFSAERPEGSISTLTIQRTEQRDSAMYRCASSLVAERRGTDTQYFGPGTRLTVL.

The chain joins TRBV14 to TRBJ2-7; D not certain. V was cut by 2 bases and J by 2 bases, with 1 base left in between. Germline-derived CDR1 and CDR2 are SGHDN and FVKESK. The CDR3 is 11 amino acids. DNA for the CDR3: TGTGCCAGCAGCCAAACCTACGAGCAGTACTTC. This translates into CASSQTYEQYF.

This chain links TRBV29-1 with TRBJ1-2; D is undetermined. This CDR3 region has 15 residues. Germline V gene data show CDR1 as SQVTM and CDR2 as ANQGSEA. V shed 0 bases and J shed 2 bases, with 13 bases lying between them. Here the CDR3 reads CSVEEKITLNYGYTF. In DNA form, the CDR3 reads TGCAGCGTTGAAGAAAAGATAACCCTAAACTATGGCTACACCTTC.

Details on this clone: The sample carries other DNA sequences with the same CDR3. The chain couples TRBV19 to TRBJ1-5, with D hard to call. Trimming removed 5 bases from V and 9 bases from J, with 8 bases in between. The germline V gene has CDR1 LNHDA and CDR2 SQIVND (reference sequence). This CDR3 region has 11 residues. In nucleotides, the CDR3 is TGTGCCAGTAGTCTGGGAGGGCCCCAGCATTTT. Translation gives CASSLGGPQHF.

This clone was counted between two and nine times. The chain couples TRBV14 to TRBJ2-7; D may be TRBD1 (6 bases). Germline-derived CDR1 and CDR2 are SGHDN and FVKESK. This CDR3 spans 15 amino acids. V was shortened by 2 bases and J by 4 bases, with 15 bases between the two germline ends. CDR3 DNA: TGTGCCAGCAGCCAAAAAGGGGGTCTGGTATACGAGCAGTACTTC. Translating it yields CASSQKGGLVYEQYF.

The CDR3 sequence: CASSLNVHFSYNEQFF. The CDR3 coding sequence is TGTGCCAGCAGTTTAAACGTCCATTTCTCCTACAATGAGCAGTTCTTC. The chain combines TRBV27 with TRBJ2-1; no clear D gene. The CDR3 is made up of 16 amino acids. The V gene's germline CDR1 is MNHEY and CDR2 SMNVEV (reference sequence). Between the trimmed V and J ends, which lost 2 bases and 0 bases, there was a span of 11 bases.

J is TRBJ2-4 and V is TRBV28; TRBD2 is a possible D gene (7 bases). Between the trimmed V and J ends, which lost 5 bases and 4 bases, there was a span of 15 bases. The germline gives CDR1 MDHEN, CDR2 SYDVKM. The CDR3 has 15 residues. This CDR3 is CASSQPGGTKNIQYF. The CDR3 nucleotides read TGTGCCAGCAGTCAACCCGGGGGGACAAAAAACATTCAGTACTTC.

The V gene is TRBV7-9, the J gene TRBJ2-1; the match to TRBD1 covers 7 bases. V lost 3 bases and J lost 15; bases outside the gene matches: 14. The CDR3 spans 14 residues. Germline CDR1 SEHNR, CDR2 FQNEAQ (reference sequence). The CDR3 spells CASSFVIGTEGGFF. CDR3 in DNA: TGTGCCAGCAGCTTTGTAATCGGGACAGAAGGGGGGTTCTTC.

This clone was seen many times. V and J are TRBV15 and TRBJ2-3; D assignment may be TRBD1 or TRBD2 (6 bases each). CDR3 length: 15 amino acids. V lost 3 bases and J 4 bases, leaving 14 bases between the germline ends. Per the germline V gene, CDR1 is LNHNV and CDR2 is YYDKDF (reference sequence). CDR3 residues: CATSSGQREADTQYF. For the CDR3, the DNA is TGTGCCACCAGCAGCGGACAGAGGGAGGCAGATACGCAGTATTTT.

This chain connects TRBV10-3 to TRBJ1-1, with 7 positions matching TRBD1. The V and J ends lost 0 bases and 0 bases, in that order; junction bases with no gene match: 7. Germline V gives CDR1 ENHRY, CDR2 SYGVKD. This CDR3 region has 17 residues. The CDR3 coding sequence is TGTGCCATCAGTGAGTCTGTGGGACAGATCTTGAACACTGAAGCTTTCTTT. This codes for CAISESVGQILNTEAFF.

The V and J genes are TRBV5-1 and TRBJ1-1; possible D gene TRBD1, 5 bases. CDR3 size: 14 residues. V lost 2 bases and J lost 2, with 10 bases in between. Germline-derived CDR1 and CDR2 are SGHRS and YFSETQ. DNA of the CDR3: TGCGCCAGCAGCTTTTCGGGGGTAAACACTGAAGCTTTCTTT. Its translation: CASSFSGVNTEAFF.

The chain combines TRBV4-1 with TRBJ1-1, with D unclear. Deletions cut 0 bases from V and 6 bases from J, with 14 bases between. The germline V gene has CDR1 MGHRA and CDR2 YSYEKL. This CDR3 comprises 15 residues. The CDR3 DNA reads TGCGCCAGCAGCCAAGAAGTGGGGAGCTTGGCTGAAGCTTTCTTT. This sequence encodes CASSQEVGSLAEAFF.

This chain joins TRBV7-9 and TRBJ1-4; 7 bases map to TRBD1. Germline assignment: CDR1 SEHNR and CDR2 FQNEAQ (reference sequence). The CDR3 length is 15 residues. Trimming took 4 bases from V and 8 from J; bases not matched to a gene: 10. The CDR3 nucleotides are TGTGCCAGCAGCTCCTTGGACAGGTTAGAGGAAAAACTGTTTTTT. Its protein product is CASSSLDRLEEKLFF.

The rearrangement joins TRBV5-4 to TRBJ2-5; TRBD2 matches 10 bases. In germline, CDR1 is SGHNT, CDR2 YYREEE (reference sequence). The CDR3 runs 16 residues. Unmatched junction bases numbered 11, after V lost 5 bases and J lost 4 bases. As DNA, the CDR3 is TGTGCCAGCAGTCCTTGGGGGAGCGGGAGGGCAGAGACCCAGTACTTC. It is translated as CASSPWGSGRAETQYF.

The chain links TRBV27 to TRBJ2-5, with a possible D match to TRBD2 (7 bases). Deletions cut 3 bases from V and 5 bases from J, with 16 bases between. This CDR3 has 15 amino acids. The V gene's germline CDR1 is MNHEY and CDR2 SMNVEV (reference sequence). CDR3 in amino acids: CASSLVRGGKETQYF. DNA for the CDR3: TGTGCCAGCAGTTTGGTGAGGGGGGGAAAGGAGACCCAGTACTTC.

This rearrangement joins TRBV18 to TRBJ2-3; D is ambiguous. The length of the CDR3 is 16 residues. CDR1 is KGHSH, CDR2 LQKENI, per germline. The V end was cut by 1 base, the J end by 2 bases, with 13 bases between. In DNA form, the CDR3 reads TGTGCCAGCTCACCACGGTTGTGGATCCCCACAGATACGCAGTATTTT. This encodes CASSPRLWIPTDTQYF.

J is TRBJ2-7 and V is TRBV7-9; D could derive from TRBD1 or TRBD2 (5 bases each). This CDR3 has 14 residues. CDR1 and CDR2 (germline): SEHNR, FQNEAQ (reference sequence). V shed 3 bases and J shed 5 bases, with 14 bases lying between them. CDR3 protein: CASSLRDGWDEQYF. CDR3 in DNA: TGTGCCAGCAGCTTGAGGGACGGGTGGGACGAGCAGTACTTC.

CDR3 region: CASSLRQNTEAFF. The CDR3 DNA reads TGTGCCAGCAGCTTGAGACAGAACACTGAAGCTTTCTTT. The chain uses TRBV7-9 and TRBJ1-1, with D hard to call. Germline loops: CDR1 SEHNR, CDR2 FQNEAQ (reference sequence). CDR3 size: 13 residues. Deletions cut 3 bases from V and 1 base from J, with 6 bases between.

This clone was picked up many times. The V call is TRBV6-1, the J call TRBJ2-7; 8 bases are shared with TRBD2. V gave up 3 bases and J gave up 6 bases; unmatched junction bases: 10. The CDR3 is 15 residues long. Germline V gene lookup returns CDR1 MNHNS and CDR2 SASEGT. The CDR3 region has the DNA TGTGCCAGCAGTGACGGGGAGAGCGGGAGCACCGAGCAGTACTTC. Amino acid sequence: CASSDGESGSTEQYF.

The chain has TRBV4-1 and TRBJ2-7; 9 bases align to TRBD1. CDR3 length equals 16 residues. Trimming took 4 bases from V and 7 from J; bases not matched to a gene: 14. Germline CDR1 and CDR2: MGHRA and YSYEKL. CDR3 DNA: TGCGCCAGCAGCCGTGAAGGGACAGGGTTATCGCGGGAGCAGTACTTC. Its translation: CASSREGTGLSREQYF.

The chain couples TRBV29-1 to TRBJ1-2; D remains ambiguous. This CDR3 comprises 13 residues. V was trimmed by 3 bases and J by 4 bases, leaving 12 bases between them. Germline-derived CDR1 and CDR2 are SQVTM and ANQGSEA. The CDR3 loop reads CSVEDGQIYGYTF. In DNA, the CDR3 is TGCAGCGTTGAGGACGGGCAAATCTATGGCTACACCTTC. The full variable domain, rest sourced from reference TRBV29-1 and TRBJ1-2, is SAVISQKPSRDICQRGTSLTIQCQVDSQVTMMFWYRQQPGQSLTLIATANQGSEATYESGFVIDKFPISRPNLTFSTLTVSNMSPEDSSIYLCSVEDGQIYGYTFGSGTRLTVV.

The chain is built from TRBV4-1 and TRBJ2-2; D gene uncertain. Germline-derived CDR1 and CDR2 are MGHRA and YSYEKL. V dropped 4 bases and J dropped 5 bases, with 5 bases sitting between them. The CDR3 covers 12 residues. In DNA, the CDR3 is TGCGCCAGCAGCCCGACAACCGGGGAGCTGTTTTTT. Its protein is CASSPTTGELFF.

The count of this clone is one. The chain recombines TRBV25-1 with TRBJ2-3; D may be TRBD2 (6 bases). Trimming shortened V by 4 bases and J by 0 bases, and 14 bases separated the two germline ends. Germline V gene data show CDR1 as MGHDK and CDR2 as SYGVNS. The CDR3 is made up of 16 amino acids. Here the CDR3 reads CASSGSRGVSTDTQYF. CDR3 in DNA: TGTGCCAGCAGTGGGTCTCGCGGGGTAAGCACAGATACGCAGTATTTT. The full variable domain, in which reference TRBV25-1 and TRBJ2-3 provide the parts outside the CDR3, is EADIYQTPRYLVIGTGKKITLECSQTMGHDKMYWYQQDPGMELHLIHYSYGVNSTEKGDLSSESTVSRIRTEHFPLTLESARPSHTSQYLCASSGSRGVSTDTQYFGPGTRLTVL.

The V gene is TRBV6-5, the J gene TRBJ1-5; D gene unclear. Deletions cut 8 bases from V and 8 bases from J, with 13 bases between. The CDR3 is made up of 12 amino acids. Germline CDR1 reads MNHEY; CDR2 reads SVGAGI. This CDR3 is CASQTSGKPQHF. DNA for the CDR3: TGTGCCAGCCAAACGTCGGGGAAGCCCCAGCATTTT.

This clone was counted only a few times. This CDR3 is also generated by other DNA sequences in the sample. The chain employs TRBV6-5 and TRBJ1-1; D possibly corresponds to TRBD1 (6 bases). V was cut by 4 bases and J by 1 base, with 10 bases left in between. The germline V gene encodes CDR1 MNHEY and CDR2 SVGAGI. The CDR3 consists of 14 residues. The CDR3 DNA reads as TGTGCCAGCAGTTTCGGGGGGCAGAACACTGAAGCTTTCTTT. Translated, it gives CASSFGGQNTEAFF.

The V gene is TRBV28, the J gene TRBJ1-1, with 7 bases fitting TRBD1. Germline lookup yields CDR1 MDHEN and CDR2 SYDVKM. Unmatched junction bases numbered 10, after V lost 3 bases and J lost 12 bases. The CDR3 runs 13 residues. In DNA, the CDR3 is TGTGCCAGCAGTTTCGGGACAGCGACTGTTTCTTTCTTT. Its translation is CASSFGTATVSFF.

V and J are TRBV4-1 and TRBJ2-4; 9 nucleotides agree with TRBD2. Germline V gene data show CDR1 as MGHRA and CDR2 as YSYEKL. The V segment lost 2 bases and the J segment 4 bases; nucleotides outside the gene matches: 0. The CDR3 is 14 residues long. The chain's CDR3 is CASSQLAGKNIQYF. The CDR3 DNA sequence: TGCGCCAGCAGCCAACTAGCGGGAAAAAACATTCAGTACTTC.

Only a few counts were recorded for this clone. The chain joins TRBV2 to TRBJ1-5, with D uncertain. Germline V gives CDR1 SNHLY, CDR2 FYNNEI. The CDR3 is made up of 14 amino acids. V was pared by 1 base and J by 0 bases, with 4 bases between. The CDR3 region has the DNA TGTGCCAGCAGTGAAGGACATAGCAATCAGCCCCAGCATTTT. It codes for CASSEGHSNQPQHF.

In nucleotides, the CDR3 is TGTGCCAGCAGCTCCGACGGCCAAGAAATATACAATGAGCAGTTCTTC. Amino acids: CASSSDGQEIYNEQFF. J is TRBJ2-1 and V is TRBV2; D is undetermined. Germline V gene lookup returns CDR1 SNHLY and CDR2 FYNNEI. CDR3 length: 16 amino acids. The germline V and J ends were trimmed by 6 bases and 4 bases, with 19 bases remaining between them.

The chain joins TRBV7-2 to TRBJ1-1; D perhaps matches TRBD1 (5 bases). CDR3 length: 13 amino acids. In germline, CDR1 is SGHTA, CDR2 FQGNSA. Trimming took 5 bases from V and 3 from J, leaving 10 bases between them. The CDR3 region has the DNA TGTGCCAGCAGCCTCCAGGGCGACACTGAAGCTTTCTTT. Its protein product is CASSLQGDTEAFF.